This T cell receptor beta chain was found in a study of human T cells and chemical hapten exposure. As for the study in general: Predominantly women, the patients had alopecia areata, totalis or universalis.

Within the library, unique molecular identifiers were attached to each individual cDNA molecule. One entry per CDR3 protein, called by TCRdb with MiXCR from the RACE reads. The data contain 270,000 or so distinct CDR3 sequences, around 7.7% of them singletons. Between the trimmed V and J ends, which lost 2 bases and 9 bases, there was a span of 23 bases. This CDR3 has 18 amino acids. Germline lookup yields CDR1 MGHRA and CDR2 YSYEKL. Study conclusions and caveats: Against controls, expanded TCRs gave rise to significantly more large CDR3 similarity clusters. The presence of alopecia in the donors means their immune response may differ from healthy people's.

Regarding time point: pre-sensitization, week 0. Treatment described: therapeutic diphenylcyclopropenone sensitization with weekly scalp DPC. Comments on this clonotype: What it recognizes is unknown.

The chain employs TRBV4-1 and TRBJ2-6; the D gene could be TRBD1 or TRBD2 (5 bases each). The sequencing used whole blood, collected in connection with sensitization to the hapten diphenylcyclopropenone (DPC). The TCR was taken from a man younger than 35 with alopecia areata. Some clones in this sample may be carry-over from other donors' samples. The CDR3 loop is CASSQPGRRARDRNVLTF. The CDR3 DNA follows: TGCGCCAGCAGCCAACCCGGAAGAAGGGCCCGGGACCGCAACGTCCTGACTTTC.